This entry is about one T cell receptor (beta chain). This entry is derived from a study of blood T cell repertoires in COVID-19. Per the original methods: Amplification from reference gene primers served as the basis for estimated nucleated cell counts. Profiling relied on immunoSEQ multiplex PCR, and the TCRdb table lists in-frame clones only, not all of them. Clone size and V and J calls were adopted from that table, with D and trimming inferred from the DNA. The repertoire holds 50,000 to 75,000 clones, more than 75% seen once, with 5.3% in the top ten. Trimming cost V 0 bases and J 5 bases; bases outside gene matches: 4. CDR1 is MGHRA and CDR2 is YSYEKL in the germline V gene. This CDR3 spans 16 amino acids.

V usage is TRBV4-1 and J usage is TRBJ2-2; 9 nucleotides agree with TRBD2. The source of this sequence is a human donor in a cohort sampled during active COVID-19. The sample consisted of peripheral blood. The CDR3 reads CASSQDFTSGTGELFF. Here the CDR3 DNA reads TGCGCCAGCAGCCAAGATTTTACTAGCGGGACCGGGGAGCTGTTTTTT.